A selection of T cell receptor beta chains follows, all from one sample in a study of blood T cell repertoires in COVID-19. The repertoire was sequenced with immunoSEQ multiplex PCR; TCRdb's copy has only in-frame clones and lacks some. This sample has 170,000 or so clones, with approximately 88% found just once. Sample: PBMCs or T cells enriched from blood (not recorded which). All receptors come from a woman aged 18-30 years who had recovered from COVID-19. Each CDR3 is given without its conserved first and last residue.

v_gene,len,CDR3aa
TRBV20-1,11,SASNPDFWGYT
TRBV5-4,12,ASSTGDSGYGYT
TRBV28,14,ASSLFLGTGDYGYT
TRBV6-1,13,ASSEWTGGGYGYT
TRBV11-2,13,ASSLDPFGENEQY
TRBV4-1,13,ASSLGGRSNYGYT
TRBV29-1,13,SAGTGFANTGELF
TRBV6-5,12,ASSYSQAGNTIY
TRBV19,13,ASFHRGYRDYGYT
TRBV11-2,12,ASSLDGATDTQY
TRBV5-1,15,ASSLYPDRGGAGELF
TRBV5-1,13,ASSPAGLAFKTQY
TRBV28,9,ASSLRYEQF
TRBV5-1,12,ASTSSGAKNIQY
TRBV19,15,ASSIPWGREGTDTQY
TRBV7-8,13,ASRGTSGSSYEQY
TRBV30,11,AWGTGFNQPQH
TRBV2,12,ASSSQGTQETQY
TRBV11-3,12,ASSLQGGTDTQY
TRBV10-3,12,AIRRDRGTDTQY
TRBV15,13,ATSRIKTGKQPQH
TRBV28,14,ASSSSKGAPGQPQH
TRBV5-5,12,ASSLLDMNTEAF
TRBV19,12,ASSIGPGNYGYT